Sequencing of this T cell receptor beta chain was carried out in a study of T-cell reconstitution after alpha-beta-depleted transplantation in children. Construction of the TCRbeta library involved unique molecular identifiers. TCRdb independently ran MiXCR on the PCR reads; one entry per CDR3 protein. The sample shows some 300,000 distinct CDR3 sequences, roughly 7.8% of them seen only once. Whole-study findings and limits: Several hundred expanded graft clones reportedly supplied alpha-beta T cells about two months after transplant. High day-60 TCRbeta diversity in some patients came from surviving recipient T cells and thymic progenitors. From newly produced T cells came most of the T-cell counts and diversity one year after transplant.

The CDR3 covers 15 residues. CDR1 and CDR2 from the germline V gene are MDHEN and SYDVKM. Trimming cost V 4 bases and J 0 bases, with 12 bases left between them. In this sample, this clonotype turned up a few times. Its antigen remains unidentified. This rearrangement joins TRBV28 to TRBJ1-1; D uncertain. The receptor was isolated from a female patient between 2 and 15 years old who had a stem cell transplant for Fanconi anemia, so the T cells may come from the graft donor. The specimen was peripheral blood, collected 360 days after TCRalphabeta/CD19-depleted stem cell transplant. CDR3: CASSSQWEVNTEAFF. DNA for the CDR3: TGTGCCAGCAGTTCCCAATGGGAGGTGAACACTGAAGCTTTCTTT.